Listed below are T cell receptor beta chains from one sample, sequenced in a study of cytomegalovirus exposure and HLA in healthy donors. Clones were sequenced by immunoSEQ multiplex PCR, and TCRdb holds only the in-frame ones, with some missing. The top ten hold over 12% of the sample, which has 220,000 or so clones, 80% to 85% seen once. The sample consisted of PBMCs. The receptors derive from a woman aged 30 to 39 in good health and CMV-seropositive. Both conserved end residues are part of each CDR3. The order of the fields is V gene, D gene, J gene, clone size, CDR3 protein, CDR3 DNA. D genes are given only for firm matches. Some rows mark clone size as missing; the rest say once, few, many or name a class of expanded clone.

v_gene: TRBV6-1
d_gene: NA
j_gene: TRBJ1-2
abundance: NA
CDR3aa: CASSGVTDYGYTF
CDR3nt: TGTGCCAGCAGTGGGGTAACAGACTATGGCTACACCTTC

v_gene: TRBV28
d_gene: TRBD1
j_gene: TRBJ2-1
abundance: NA
CDR3aa: CASSSGQGYNEQFF
CDR3nt: TGTGCCAGCAGTTCGGGACAGGGCTACAATGAGCAGTTCTTC

v_gene: TRBV15
d_gene: NA
j_gene: TRBJ1-2
abundance: NA
CDR3aa: CATSRDRGVSNGYTF
CDR3nt: TGTGCCACCAGCAGAGATAGGGGAGTTTCTAATGGCTACACCTTC

v_gene: TRBV7-9
d_gene: NA
j_gene: TRBJ2-2
abundance: few
CDR3aa: CAIQREFANTGELFF
CDR3nt: TGTGCCATCCAAAGGGAGTTCGCGAACACCGGGGAGCTGTTTTTT

v_gene: TRBV30
d_gene: NA
j_gene: TRBJ2-7
abundance: NA
CDR3aa: CAWSGDPGAVGEQYF
CDR3nt: TGTGCCTGGAGTGGAGACCCGGGGGCTGTTGGGGAGCAGTACTTC

v_gene: TRBV30
d_gene: TRBD2
j_gene: TRBJ2-1
abundance: NA
CDR3aa: CAWGLAYYNEQFF
CDR3nt: TGTGCCTGGGGACTAGCGTACTACAATGAGCAGTTCTTC

v_gene: TRBV5-1
d_gene: TRBD1
j_gene: TRBJ2-7
abundance: NA
CDR3aa: CASSSPGQGARGEQYF
CDR3nt: TGCGCCAGCAGCTCCCCGGGACAGGGGGCGCGGGGCGAGCAGTACTTC

v_gene: TRBV30
d_gene: TRBD2
j_gene: TRBJ2-1
abundance: once
CDR3aa: CAWSGLAGYNEQFF
CDR3nt: TGTGCCTGGAGTGGGCTAGCGGGGTACAATGAGCAGTTCTTC

v_gene: TRBV14
d_gene: NA
j_gene: TRBJ2-3
abundance: NA
CDR3aa: CASSQAPLIPTDTQYF
CDR3nt: TGTGCCAGCAGCCAGGCCCCTCTGATACCCACAGATACGCAGTATTTT

v_gene: TRBV7-6
d_gene: TRBD1
j_gene: TRBJ2-7
abundance: NA
CDR3aa: CASSLKMGQGLDEQYF
CDR3nt: TGTGCCAGCAGTTTGAAAATGGGACAGGGTTTGGACGAGCAGTACTTC

v_gene: TRBV6-1
d_gene: NA
j_gene: TRBJ2-7
abundance: NA
CDR3aa: CASSEIPPEQYF
CDR3nt: TGTGCCAGCAGTGAAATCCCCCCCGAGCAGTACTTC

v_gene: TRBV5-1
d_gene: TRBD2
j_gene: TRBJ2-1
abundance: NA
CDR3aa: CASSSTGLAGVGEQFF
CDR3nt: TGCGCCAGCAGCTCGACGGGACTAGCGGGAGTTGGGGAGCAGTTCTTC

v_gene: TRBV4-1
d_gene: NA
j_gene: TRBJ2-1
abundance: NA
CDR3aa: CASSSPGTLREQFF
CDR3nt: TGCGCCAGCAGCTCTCCCGGGACTCTCCGTGAGCAGTTCTTC

v_gene: TRBV6-5
d_gene: NA
j_gene: TRBJ1-1
abundance: NA
CDR3aa: CASRKTSQAAEAFF
CDR3nt: TGTGCCAGCAGGAAAACATCCCAGGCCGCTGAAGCTTTCTTT

v_gene: TRBV27
d_gene: NA
j_gene: TRBJ2-5
abundance: NA
CDR3aa: CASSSQEGDVETQYF
CDR3nt: TGTGCCAGCAGTTCCCAGGAAGGGGATGTGGAGACCCAGTACTTC

v_gene: TRBV13
d_gene: NA
j_gene: TRBJ1-2
abundance: NA
CDR3aa: CASSLRIYGYTF
CDR3nt: TGTGCCAGCAGCCTACGGATATATGGCTACACCTTC

v_gene: TRBV7-6
d_gene: TRBD1
j_gene: TRBJ2-5
abundance: NA
CDR3aa: CASSDRTGEETQYF
CDR3nt: TGTGCCAGCAGCGATCGGACAGGGGAAGAGACCCAGTACTTC

v_gene: TRBV4-1
d_gene: TRBD2
j_gene: TRBJ2-1
abundance: NA
CDR3aa: CASSQGLAGVNEQFF
CDR3nt: TGCGCCAGCAGCCAAGGGCTAGCGGGAGTGAATGAGCAGTTCTTC

v_gene: TRBV7-2
d_gene: NA
j_gene: TRBJ2-5
abundance: NA
CDR3aa: CASSLYTSPETQYF
CDR3nt: TGTGCCAGCAGCCTCTACACATCTCCGGAGACCCAGTACTTC

v_gene: TRBV7-2
d_gene: NA
j_gene: TRBJ1-4
abundance: NA
CDR3aa: CASSLVIGEKLFF
CDR3nt: TGTGCCAGCAGCTTAGTAATTGGTGAAAAACTGTTTTTT

v_gene: TRBV14
d_gene: TRBD2
j_gene: TRBJ2-3
abundance: once
CDR3aa: CASSQATSADTQYF
CDR3nt: TGTGCCAGCAGCCAAGCGACTAGCGCAGATACGCAGTATTTT

v_gene: TRBV27
d_gene: TRBD1
j_gene: TRBJ1-1
abundance: NA
CDR3aa: CASSPTPTGGTEAFF
CDR3nt: TGTGCCAGCAGTCCGACTCCGACAGGGGGCACTGAAGCTTTCTTT

v_gene: TRBV28
d_gene: TRBD2
j_gene: TRBJ2-7
abundance: NA
CDR3aa: CASSLVGRTSSYEQYF
CDR3nt: TGTGCCAGCAGTTTAGTCGGTCGGACTAGCTCCTACGAGCAGTACTTC

v_gene: TRBV10-1
d_gene: NA
j_gene: TRBJ1-1
abundance: NA
CDR3aa: CASSRVKDGDTEAFF
CDR3nt: TGCGCCAGCTCAAGAGTTAAGGATGGGGACACTGAAGCTTTCTTT